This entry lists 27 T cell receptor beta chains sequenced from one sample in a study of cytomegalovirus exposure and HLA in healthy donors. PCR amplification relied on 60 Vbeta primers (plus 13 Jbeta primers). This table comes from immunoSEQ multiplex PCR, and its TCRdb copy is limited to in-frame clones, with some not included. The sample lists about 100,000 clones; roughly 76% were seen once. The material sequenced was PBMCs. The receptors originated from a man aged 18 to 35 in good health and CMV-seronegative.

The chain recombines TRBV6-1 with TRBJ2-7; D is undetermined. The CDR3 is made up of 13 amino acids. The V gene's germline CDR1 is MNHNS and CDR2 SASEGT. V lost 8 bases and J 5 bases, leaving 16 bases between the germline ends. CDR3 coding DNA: TGTGCCAGCGCGGCATTCGAAAAGGACGAGCAGTACTTC. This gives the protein CASAAFEKDEQYF.

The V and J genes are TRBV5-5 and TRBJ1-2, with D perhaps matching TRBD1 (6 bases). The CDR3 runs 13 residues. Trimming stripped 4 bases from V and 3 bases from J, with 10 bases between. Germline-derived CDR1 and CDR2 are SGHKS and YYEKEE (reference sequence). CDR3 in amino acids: CASSPQGDYGYTF. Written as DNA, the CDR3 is TGTGCCAGCAGCCCACAGGGCGACTATGGCTACACCTTC. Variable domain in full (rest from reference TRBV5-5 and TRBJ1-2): DAGVTQSPTHLIKTRGQQVTLRCSPISGHKSVSWYQQVLGQGPQFIFQYYEKEERGRGNFPDRFSARQFPNYSSELNVNALLLGDSALYLCASSPQGDYGYTFGSGTRLTVV.

Here the CDR3 reads CASTPGTGHTGELFF. CDR3 DNA sequence: TGTGCCAGCACCCCCGGGACAGGGCACACCGGGGAGCTGTTTTTT. V and J are TRBV7-9 and TRBJ2-2; the match to TRBD1 covers 9 bases. Per the germline V gene, CDR1 is SEHNR and CDR2 is FQNEAQ (reference sequence). This CDR3 contains 15 residues. J gave up 3 bases and V 7 bases, and 6 bases lay outside the gene matches. Filled out from reference TRBV7-9 and TRBJ2-2, the complete variable domain reads DTGVSQNPRHKITKRGQNVTFRCDPISEHNRLYWYRQTLGQGPEFLTYFQNEAQLEKSRLLSDRFSAERPKGSFSTLEIQRTEQGDSAMYLCASTPGTGHTGELFFGEGSRLTVL.

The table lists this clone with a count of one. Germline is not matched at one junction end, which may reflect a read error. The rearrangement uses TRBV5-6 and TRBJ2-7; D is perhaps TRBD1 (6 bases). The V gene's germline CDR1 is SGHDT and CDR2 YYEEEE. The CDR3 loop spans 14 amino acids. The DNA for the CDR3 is TGTGCCAGCAGCTTCAGGGGCCTACTCTACAAGCAGTACTTC. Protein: CASSFRGLLYKQYF.

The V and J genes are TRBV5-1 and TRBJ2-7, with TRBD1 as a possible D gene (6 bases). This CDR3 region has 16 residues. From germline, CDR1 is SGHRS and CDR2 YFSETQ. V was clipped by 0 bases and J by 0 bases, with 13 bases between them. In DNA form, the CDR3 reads TGCGCCAGCAGCTTGGGGCTAAGACAGGTCTCCTACGAGCAGTACTTC. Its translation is CASSLGLRQVSYEQYF.

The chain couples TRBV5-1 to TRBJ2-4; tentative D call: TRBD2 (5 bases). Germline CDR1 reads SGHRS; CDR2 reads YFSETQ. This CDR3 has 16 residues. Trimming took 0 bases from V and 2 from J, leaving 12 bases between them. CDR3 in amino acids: CASSLELGGTKNIQYF. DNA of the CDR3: TGCGCCAGCAGCTTGGAACTAGGAGGAACCAAAAACATTCAGTACTTC.

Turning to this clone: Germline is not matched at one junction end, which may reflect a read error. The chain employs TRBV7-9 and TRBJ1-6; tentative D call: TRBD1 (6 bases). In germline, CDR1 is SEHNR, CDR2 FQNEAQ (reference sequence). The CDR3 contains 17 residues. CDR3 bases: TGTTCCAGCAGCTTAGTCTCCCTGCCAGGGGCAGGTTCACCCCTCCACTTT. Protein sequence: CSSSLVSLPGAGSPLHF.

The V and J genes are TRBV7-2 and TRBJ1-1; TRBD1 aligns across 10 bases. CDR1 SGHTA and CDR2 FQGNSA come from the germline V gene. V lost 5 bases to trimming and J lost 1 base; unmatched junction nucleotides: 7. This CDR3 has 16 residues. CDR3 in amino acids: CASSPWTGGGNTEAFF. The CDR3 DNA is TGTGCCAGCAGCCCTTGGACAGGGGGGGGGAACACTGAAGCTTTCTTT.

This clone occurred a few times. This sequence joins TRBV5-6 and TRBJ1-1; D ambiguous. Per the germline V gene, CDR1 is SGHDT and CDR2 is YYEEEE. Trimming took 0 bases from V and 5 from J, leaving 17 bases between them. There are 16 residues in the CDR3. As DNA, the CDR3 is TGTGCCAGCAGCTTGGGGCCACGGGCAGGAGGGACTGAAGCTTTCTTT. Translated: CASSLGPRAGGTEAFF.

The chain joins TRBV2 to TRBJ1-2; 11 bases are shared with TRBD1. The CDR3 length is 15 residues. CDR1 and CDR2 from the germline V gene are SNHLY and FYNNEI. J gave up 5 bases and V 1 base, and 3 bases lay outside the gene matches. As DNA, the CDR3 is TGTGCCAGCAGTGAAGTGGGACAGGGGGTATATGGCTACACCTTC. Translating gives CASSEVGQGVYGYTF.

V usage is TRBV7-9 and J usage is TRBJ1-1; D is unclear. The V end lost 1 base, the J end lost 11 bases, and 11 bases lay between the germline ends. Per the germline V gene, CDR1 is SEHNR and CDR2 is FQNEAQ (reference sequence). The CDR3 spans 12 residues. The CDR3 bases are TGTGCCAGCAGCTTAGGGCAGGCCAGGGCTTTCTTT. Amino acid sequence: CASSLGQARAFF.

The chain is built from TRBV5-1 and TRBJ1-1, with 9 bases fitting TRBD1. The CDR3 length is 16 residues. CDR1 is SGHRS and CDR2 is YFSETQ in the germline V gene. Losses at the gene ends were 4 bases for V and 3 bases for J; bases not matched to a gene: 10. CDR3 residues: CASSAHRGRFDTEAFF. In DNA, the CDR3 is TGCGCCAGCAGCGCTCACAGGGGGCGGTTCGACACTGAAGCTTTCTTT.

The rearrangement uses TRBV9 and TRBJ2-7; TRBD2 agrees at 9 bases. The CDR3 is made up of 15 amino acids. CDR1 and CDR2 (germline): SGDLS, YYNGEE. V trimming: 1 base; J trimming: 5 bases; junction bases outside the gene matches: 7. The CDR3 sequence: CASSVSGRGGDEQYF. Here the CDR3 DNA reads TGTGCCAGCAGCGTATCGGGGCGGGGGGGCGACGAGCAGTACTTC.

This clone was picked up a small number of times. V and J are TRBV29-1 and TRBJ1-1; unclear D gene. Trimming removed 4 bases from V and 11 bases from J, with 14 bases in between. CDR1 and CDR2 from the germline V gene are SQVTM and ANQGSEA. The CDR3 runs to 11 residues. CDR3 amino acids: CSVAVGESAFF. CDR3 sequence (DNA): TGCAGCGTTGCTGTCGGGGAATCTGCTTTCTTT. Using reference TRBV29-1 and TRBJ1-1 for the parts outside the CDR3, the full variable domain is SAVISQKPSRDICQRGTSLTIQCQVDSQVTMMFWYRQQPGQSLTLIATANQGSEATYESGFVIDKFPISRPNLTFSTLTVSNMSPEDSSIYLCSVAVGESAFFGQGTRLTVV.

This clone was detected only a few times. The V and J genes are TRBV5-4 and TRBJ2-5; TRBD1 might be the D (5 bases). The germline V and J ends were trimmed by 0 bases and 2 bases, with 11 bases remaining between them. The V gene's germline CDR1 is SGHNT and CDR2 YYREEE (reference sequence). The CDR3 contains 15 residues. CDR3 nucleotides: TGTGCCAGCAGCTTGGAGACAGCGCGTCAAGAGACCCAGTACTTC. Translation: CASSLETARQETQYF.

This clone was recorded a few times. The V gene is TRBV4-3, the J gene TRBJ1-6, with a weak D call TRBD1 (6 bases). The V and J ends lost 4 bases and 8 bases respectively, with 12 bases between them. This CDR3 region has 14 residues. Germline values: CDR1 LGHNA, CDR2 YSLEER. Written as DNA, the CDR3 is TGCGCCAGCAGCCCGCGACAGGCTGATTCACCCCTCCACTTT. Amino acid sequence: CASSPRQADSPLHF.

CDR3 coding DNA: TGTGCCAGCAGACCGGGACAGCACCAAGAGACCCAGTACTTC. Amino acids: CASRPGQHQETQYF. This rearrangement joins TRBV11-1 to TRBJ2-5; 7 bases are shared with TRBD1. V shed 6 bases, J shed 0 bases, and the junction held 4 bases outside the gene matches. CDR1 is SGHAT and CDR2 is FQDESV in the germline V gene (reference sequence). This CDR3 has 14 residues.

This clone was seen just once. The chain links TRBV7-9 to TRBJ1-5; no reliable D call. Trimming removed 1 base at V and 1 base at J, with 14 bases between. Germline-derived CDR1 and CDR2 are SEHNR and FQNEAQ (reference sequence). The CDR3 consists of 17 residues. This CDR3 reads CASSLGGGRRSNQPQHF. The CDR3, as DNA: TGTGCCAGCAGCTTAGGGGGAGGGCGGAGGAGCAATCAGCCCCAGCATTTT. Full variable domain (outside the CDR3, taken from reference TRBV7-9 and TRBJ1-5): DTGVSQNPRHKITKRGQNVTFRCDPISEHNRLYWYRQTLGQGPEFLTYFQNEAQLEKSRLLSDRFSAERPKGSFSTLEIQRTEQGDSAMYLCASSLGGGRRSNQPQHFGDGTRLSIL.

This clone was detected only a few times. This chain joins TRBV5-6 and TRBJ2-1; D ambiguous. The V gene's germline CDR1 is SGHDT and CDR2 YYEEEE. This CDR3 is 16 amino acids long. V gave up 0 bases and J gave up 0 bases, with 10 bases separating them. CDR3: CASSLDRVFSYNEQFF. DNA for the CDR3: TGTGCCAGCAGCTTGGACCGGGTCTTCTCCTACAATGAGCAGTTCTTC.

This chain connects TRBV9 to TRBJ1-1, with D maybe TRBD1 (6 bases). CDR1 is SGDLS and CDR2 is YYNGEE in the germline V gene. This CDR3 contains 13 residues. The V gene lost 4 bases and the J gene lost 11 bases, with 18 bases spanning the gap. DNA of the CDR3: TGTGCCAGCAGCCCGCAACAGGGTGCGAGGGCTTTCTTT. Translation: CASSPQQGARAFF.

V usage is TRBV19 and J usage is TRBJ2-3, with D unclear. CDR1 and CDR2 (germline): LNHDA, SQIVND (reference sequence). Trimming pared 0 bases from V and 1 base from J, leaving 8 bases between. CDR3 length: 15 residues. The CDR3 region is CASSIDLAGTDTQYF. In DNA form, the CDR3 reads TGTGCCAGTAGTATAGATCTGGCAGGCACAGATACGCAGTATTTT.

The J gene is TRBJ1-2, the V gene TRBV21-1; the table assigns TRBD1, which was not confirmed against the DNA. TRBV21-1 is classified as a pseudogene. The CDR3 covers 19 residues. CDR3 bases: TGTGCCAGCAGCAGAGAGAGCGGAAGAAGACAGGGAGAATCCTATGGCTACACCTTC. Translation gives CASSRESGRRQGESYGYTF.

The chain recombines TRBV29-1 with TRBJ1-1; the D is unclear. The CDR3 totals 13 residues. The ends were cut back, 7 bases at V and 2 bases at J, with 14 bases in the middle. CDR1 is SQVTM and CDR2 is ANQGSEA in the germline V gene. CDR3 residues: CSEATELNTEAFF. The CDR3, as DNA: TGCAGCGAGGCGACGGAGCTAAACACTGAAGCTTTCTTT.

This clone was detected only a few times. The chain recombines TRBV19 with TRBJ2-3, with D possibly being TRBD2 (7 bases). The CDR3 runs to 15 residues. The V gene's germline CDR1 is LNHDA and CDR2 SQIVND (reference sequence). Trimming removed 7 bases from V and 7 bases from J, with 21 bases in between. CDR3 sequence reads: CASKAGQGTRNTQYF. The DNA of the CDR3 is TGTGCCAGTAAAGCGGGGCAGGGGACCAGGAATACGCAGTATTTT.

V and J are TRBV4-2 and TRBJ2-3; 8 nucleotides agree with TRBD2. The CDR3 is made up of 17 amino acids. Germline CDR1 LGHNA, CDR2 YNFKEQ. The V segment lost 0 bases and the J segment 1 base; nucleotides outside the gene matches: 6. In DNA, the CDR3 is TGTGCCAGCAGCCAAGATTGGCGGGGGGCGGGCACAGATACGCAGTATTTT. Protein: CASSQDWRGAGTDTQYF.

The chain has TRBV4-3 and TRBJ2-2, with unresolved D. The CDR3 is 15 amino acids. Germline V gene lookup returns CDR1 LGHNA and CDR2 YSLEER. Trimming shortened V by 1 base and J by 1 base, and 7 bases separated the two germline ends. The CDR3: CASSQAPGNTGELFF. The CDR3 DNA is TGCGCCAGCAGCCAAGCCCCAGGGAACACCGGGGAGCTGTTTTTT.

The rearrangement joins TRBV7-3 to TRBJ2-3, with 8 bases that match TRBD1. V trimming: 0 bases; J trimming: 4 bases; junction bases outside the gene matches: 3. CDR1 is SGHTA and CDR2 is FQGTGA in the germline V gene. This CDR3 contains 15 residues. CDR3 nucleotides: TGTGCCAGCAGCTTAACCGGACAGGGCCCAGATACGCAGTATTTT. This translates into CASSLTGQGPDTQYF.